The source of this T cell receptor beta chain is a study of blood T cell repertoires in COVID-19. Study at large: The samples span acute and convalescent COVID-19 from the United States, Italy and Spain. From T cells, B-cell-depleted T cells, or PBMCs came the material, which was cDNA or gDNA.

Per the original data handling: Researchers report that nucleated cell counts were estimated from reference gene primer amplification. Clones were sequenced by immunoSEQ multiplex PCR, and TCRdb holds only the in-frame ones, with some missing. Clone size and the V and J calls come from that table; the DNA yielded D and trimming. Of roughly 110,000 clones in the sample, approximately 84% were seen once. CDR3 length: 15 residues. Trimming pared 0 bases from V and 3 bases from J, leaving 10 bases between. In germline, CDR1 is SGHNT, CDR2 YYREEE (reference sequence). The chain has TRBV5-4 and TRBJ2-1; D might be TRBD1 (7 bases). Sequenced: peripheral blood. The clonotype was recovered from a woman aged 40 to 49 with acute or convalescent COVID-19. The DNA for the CDR3 is TGTGCCAGCAGCTTGGACAGGGGAGGCTACAATGAGCAGTTCTTC. As protein: CASSLDRGGYNEQFF. Based on the CDR3 plus reference TRBV5-4 and TRBJ2-1, the full variable domain is ETGVTQSPTHLIKTRGQQVTLRCSSQSGHNTVSWYQQALGQGPQFIFQYYREEENGRGNFPPRFSGLQFPNYSSELNVNALELDDSALYLCASSLDRGGYNEQFFGPGTRLTVL.